This T cell receptor beta chain was sequenced for a study of neurological immune-mediated disorders. Regarding the study as a whole: In multiple sclerosis patients, the repertoire cluster was unrelated to clinical or MRI findings.

This clonotype has ten or more counts. The target antigen is unknown. A read error may account for a junction end that differs from germline. Unsorted libraries were prepared from 2 million PBMCs held at -80 C. The team produced cDNA through 5'RACE using 10-nucleotide random UMIs. TCRdb reprocessed the 5' RACE reads via MiXCR and lists one record per CDR3 protein. The table shows approximately 50,000 distinct CDR3 sequences, with around 3.1% occurring only once. This clonotype was sampled from a man aged 40-49 years with multiple sclerosis. The source material was PBMCs.

The CDR3 sequence: CSAGIDSNQPQNF. The CDR3 nucleotides are TGCAGTGCTGGAATAGATAGCAATCAGCCCCAGAATTTT. The chain carries TRBV20-1 and TRBJ1-5; D unclear. The germline V gene has CDR1 DFQATT and CDR2 SNEGSKA (reference sequence). This CDR3 region has 13 residues.